Shown below are 27 T cell receptor beta chains from a single sample sequenced in a study of Ad26.COV2.S vaccination and SARS-CoV-2 variants. The data were produced by immunoSEQ multiplex PCR, yet TCRdb's version contains in-frame clones alone and is incomplete. The table includes roughly 400,000 clones, around 93% detected once. This sample's treatment: 15 to 20 received Ad26.COV2.S at low or high dose, single or two shots; roughly 5 received placebo; per-sample allocation not given. Sampling happened 63 days after the first vaccine or placebo injection. Sequencing used peripheral blood, obtained in a trial of Ad26.COV2.S vaccine versus placebo. The receptors derive from a person aged 18-60 years who received the Ad26.COV2.S COVID-19 vaccine or a placebo.

This clone was observed a few times. The chain couples TRBV4-1 to TRBJ1-3; 8 bases are shared with TRBD1. Germline V gene lookup returns CDR1 MGHRA and CDR2 YSYEKL. Trimming at V came to 4 bases and at J to 5 bases, leaving 10 bases not matched to a gene. This CDR3 contains 16 residues. CDR3 protein: CASSPREDRDRNTIYF. The CDR3, as DNA: TGCGCCAGCAGCCCCCGGGAGGACAGGGATCGAAACACCATATATTTT.

This sequence joins TRBV10-2 and TRBJ1-2; maybe TRBD1 (5 bases). V dropped 7 bases and J dropped 1 base, with 13 bases sitting between them. CDR3 length: 14 residues. Germline V CDR1 and CDR2: WSHSY, SAAADI. In DNA form, the CDR3 reads TGCGCCAGCATCGAGGCAGGGCGTAACTATGGCTACACCTTC. Its protein is CASIEAGRNYGYTF.

The V gene is TRBV19, the J gene TRBJ2-1; 12 nucleotides align to TRBD2. The J segment lost 2 bases and the V segment lost 3 bases, leaving 8 bases of the junction unmatched. Germline CDR1 reads LNHDA; CDR2 reads SQIVND (reference sequence). CDR3 size: 18 residues. The CDR3: CASSINGGLAGTYNEQFF. The CDR3, as DNA: TGTGCCAGTAGTATTAATGGAGGACTAGCGGGGACCTACAATGAGCAGTTCTTC. Using reference TRBV19 and TRBJ2-1 for the parts outside the CDR3, the full variable domain is DGGITQSPKYLFRKEGQNVTLSCEQNLNHDAMYWYRQDPGQGLRLIYYSQIVNDFQKGDIAEGYSVSREKKESFPLTVTSAQKNPTAFYLCASSINGGLAGTYNEQFFGPGTRLTVL.

As concerns this clone: One junction end does not reproduce the germline sequence, and a read error may be involved. V gene TRBV9 combines with J gene TRBJ1-2, with D maybe TRBD1 (5 bases). In germline, CDR1 is SGDLS, CDR2 YYNGEE. This CDR3 contains 13 residues. CDR3 sequence (DNA): TGTGCCAGCAGCGTAGAGGGGTGGGGTCCCACCGCCTTC. Amino acid sequence: CASSVEGWGPTAF.

This clone was detected once. V and J are TRBV12-3 or TRBV12-4 and TRBJ2-3; D call uncertain. CDR3 length: 12 residues. V dropped 6 bases and J dropped 6 bases, with 10 bases sitting between them. The CDR3 DNA reads as TGTGCCAGCAGCCAGACTTACGATACGCAGTATTTT. This translates into CASSQTYDTQYF.

A single count supports this clone. CDR3 coding DNA: TGTGCCAGCAGCAAAGGACCCCAGGGGGAGGTACGCTATGGCTACACCTTC. Protein: CASSKGPQGEVRYGYTF. This chain joins TRBV21-1 and TRBJ1-2; the D call in the table, TRBD1, was not verified against the DNA. TRBV21-1 is shown as a pseudogene. The CDR3 totals 17 residues.

The chain uses TRBV6-2 or TRBV6-3 and TRBJ2-7, with 9 bases that match TRBD1. This CDR3 has 15 amino acids. V was clipped by 5 bases and J by 5 bases; unmatched bases: 10. Per germline, CDR1 MNHEY and CDR2 SVGEGT. CDR3 loop: CASSPPGQGRHEQYF. The CDR3 bases are TGTGCCAGCAGTCCGCCGGGACAGGGACGGCACGAGCAGTACTTC.

The chain carries TRBV11-2 and TRBJ2-7; 8 bases match TRBD1. With 4 bases clipped from V and 3 bases from J, the junction kept 8 bases outside the gene matches. The CDR3 has 15 amino acids. The germline V gene has CDR1 SGHAT and CDR2 FQNNGV. CDR3 coding DNA: TGTGCCAGCAGCTCAGGGGACAGGCGCCACTACGAGCAGTACTTC. Its translation is CASSSGDRRHYEQYF.

The J gene is TRBJ2-1, the V gene TRBV3-1 (or the pseudogene TRBV3-2); D tentatively reads TRBD1 or TRBD2 (5 bases each). CDR1 and CDR2 from the germline V gene are LGHDT and YNNKEL (reference sequence). V lost 4 bases, J lost 5 bases, and 15 bases lay in between. The CDR3 loop spans 15 amino acids. CDR3 DNA: TGTGCCAGCAGCCCCAGGAGAGGGGAGCACAATGAGCAGTTCTTC. Its translation: CASSPRRGEHNEQFF.

The chain carries TRBV18 and TRBJ2-3; TRBD1 aligns across 8 bases. Trimming cost V 8 bases and J 0 bases; bases outside gene matches: 7. CDR1 and CDR2 (germline): KGHSH, LQKENI. The CDR3 consists of 15 residues. The DNA of the CDR3 is TGTGCCAGCAAAACCGGGACAGGCAGCACAGATACGCAGTATTTT. The encoded protein is CASKTGTGSTDTQYF.

The rearrangement joins TRBV5-6 to TRBJ1-2; 7 bases map to TRBD1. Germline V gene lookup returns CDR1 SGHDT and CDR2 YYEEEE. Germline trimming cut 0 bases from V and 6 bases from J; bases unmatched to any gene: 8. The CDR3 is 15 amino acids. This chain's CDR3 is CASSLVSGGNDGYTF. CDR3 DNA sequence: TGTGCCAGCAGCTTGGTTTCAGGGGGTAATGATGGCTACACCTTC.

The chain combines TRBV24-1 with TRBJ2-3; D remains unclear. Germline V lookup: CDR1 KGHDR, CDR2 SFDVKD. The CDR3 consists of 15 residues. Trimming removed 0 bases at V and 1 base at J, with 7 bases between. In DNA, the CDR3 is TGTGCCACCAGTGATTTGTATCAGGGCACAGATACGCAGTATTTT. Translation: CATSDLYQGTDTQYF.

The chain carries TRBV28 and TRBJ1-2, with D perhaps matching TRBD1 (6 bases). V was shortened by 10 bases and J by 8 bases, with 20 bases between the two germline ends. CDR1 MDHEN and CDR2 SYDVKM come from the germline V gene. The CDR3 covers 13 residues. CDR3 in DNA: TGTGCCATCCTGACGACAGGAACTGGAGGCTACACCTTC. The encoded protein is CAILTTGTGGYTF.

J is TRBJ1-2 and V is TRBV10-2, with a tentative D call TRBD1 (6 bases). Germline CDR1 is WSHSY and CDR2 is SAAADI. The CDR3 extends over 13 amino acids. Trimming pared 0 bases from V and 4 bases from J, leaving 6 bases between. In DNA form, the CDR3 reads TGCGCCAGCAGTGAGTCCAGGGGCTATGGCTACACCTTC. The encoded protein is CASSESRGYGYTF.

The V call is TRBV19, the J call TRBJ2-7; D remains ambiguous. V gave up 3 bases and J gave up 0 bases, with 12 bases separating them. This CDR3 is 15 amino acids long. Germline CDR1 and CDR2: LNHDA and SQIVND (reference sequence). The CDR3 bases are TGTGCCAGTAGTATCCCTACAGCCAGCTCCTACGAGCAGTACTTC. Encoded protein: CASSIPTASSYEQYF. Drawing the rest from reference TRBV19 and TRBJ2-7, the complete variable domain is DGGITQSPKYLFRKEGQNVTLSCEQNLNHDAMYWYRQDPGQGLRLIYYSQIVNDFQKGDIAEGYSVSREKKESFPLTVTSAQKNPTAFYLCASSIPTASSYEQYFGPGTRLTVT.

The chain combines TRBV19 with TRBJ1-1; 11 nucleotides match TRBD1. V lost 2 bases to trimming and J lost 6 bases; unmatched junction nucleotides: 5. Germline V gene lookup returns CDR1 LNHDA and CDR2 SQIVND (reference sequence). The CDR3 spans 15 residues. The CDR3 nucleotides read TGTGCCAGTAGTATATGGGACAGGGGGGACCCTGAAGCTTTCTTT. It yields the protein CASSIWDRGDPEAFF.

Here the CDR3 reads CASSNRGSVEKLFF. The CDR3 coding sequence is TGTGCCAGTAGTAACAGGGGGAGTGTTGAAAAACTGTTTTTT. The rearrangement links TRBV19 to TRBJ1-4; 8 bases are a match to TRBD1. Trimming at V came to 4 bases and at J to 7 bases, leaving 5 bases not matched to a gene. This CDR3 spans 14 amino acids. Germline V gene data show CDR1 as LNHDA and CDR2 as SQIVND (reference sequence).

This chain joins TRBV14 and TRBJ1-1; TRBD1 aligns across 10 bases. Germline values: CDR1 SGHDN, CDR2 FVKESK. There are 15 residues in the CDR3. V was pared by 0 bases and J by 4 bases, with 2 bases of the junction left unmatched. This CDR3 reads CASSQERTGGTEAFF. CDR3 bases: TGTGCCAGCAGCCAAGAGAGGACAGGGGGCACTGAAGCTTTCTTT.

The J gene is TRBJ2-3, the V gene TRBV6-1; TRBD2 aligns across 11 bases. There are 17 residues in the CDR3. The germline V gene encodes CDR1 MNHNS and CDR2 SASEGT. The V and J ends lost 3 bases and 3 bases, in that order; junction bases with no gene match: 8. The CDR3 reads CASSEPLAGGATDTQYF. The CDR3 DNA sequence: TGTGCCAGCAGTGAGCCCTTAGCGGGGGGGGCGACAGATACGCAGTATTTT.

The genes are TRBV24-1 and TRBJ2-1, with D possibly called TRBD1 or TRBD2 (5 bases each). CDR3 length: 16 residues. CDR1 KGHDR and CDR2 SFDVKD come from the germline V gene. Trimming took 3 bases from V and 5 from J, leaving 16 bases between them. CDR3 protein: CATSDGQGESDNEQFF. The CDR3 nucleotides read TGTGCCACCAGTGATGGTCAGGGAGAATCGGACAATGAGCAGTTCTTC.

The gene calls are TRBV27 and TRBJ1-4; D gene ambiguous. This CDR3 contains 14 residues. Per germline, CDR1 MNHEY and CDR2 SMNVEV (reference sequence). The V gene lost 5 bases and the J gene lost 0 bases, with 7 bases spanning the gap. The DNA of the CDR3 is TGTGCCAGCAGTAAACAGACAACTAATGAAAAACTGTTTTTT. It specifies CASSKQTTNEKLFF.

The chain combines TRBV28 with TRBJ2-7; 10 bases match TRBD2. Germline V gene data show CDR1 as MDHEN and CDR2 as SYDVKM. The CDR3 is 16 amino acids. The V gene end was trimmed by 6 bases and the J gene end by 1 base; junction bases not matched to a gene: 9. CDR3: CASRTLAGGQSYEQYF. In DNA, the CDR3 is TGTGCCAGCAGGACTTTAGCGGGGGGACAATCCTACGAGCAGTACTTC.

J is TRBJ1-2 and V is TRBV6-4, with D possibly TRBD1 on 5 matching bases. Trimming removed 6 bases at V and 8 bases at J, with 10 bases between. The germline gives CDR1 MRHNA, CDR2 SNTAGT. CDR3 length: 11 residues. Written as DNA, the CDR3 is TGTGCCAGCAGCGAGGGACGGGGCTACACCTTC. This gives the protein CASSEGRGYTF.

The chain links TRBV28 to TRBJ2-2, with unresolved D. Germline loops: CDR1 MDHEN, CDR2 SYDVKM. This CDR3 is 14 amino acids long. V was trimmed by 6 bases and J by 7 bases, leaving 15 bases between them. The DNA for the CDR3 is TGTGCCAGCAGCCAGATAATATGGGGCGGGGAGCTGTTTTTT. As protein: CASSQIIWGGELFF.

This sequence joins TRBV19 and TRBJ1-5, with 7 bases that match TRBD1. The CDR3 runs to 13 residues. Germline V gene sequence: CDR1 LNHDA, CDR2 SQIVND (reference sequence). Trimming cost V 6 bases and J 2 bases; bases outside gene matches: 1. The CDR3, as DNA: TGTGCCAGTAGGGGGACAGGCAATCAGCCCCAGCATTTT. Translation gives CASRGTGNQPQHF.

The chain carries TRBV7-8 and TRBJ2-2; 8 bases agree with TRBD1. Unmatched junction bases numbered 11, after V lost 5 bases and J lost 0 bases. CDR3 length: 18 residues. CDR1 is SGHVS, CDR2 FQNEAQ, per germline. As DNA, the CDR3 is TGTGCCAGCAGCAAAGTCCACAGGGGGGTTACGAACACCGGGGAGCTGTTTTTT. It translates to CASSKVHRGVTNTGELFF.

The V call is TRBV7-9, the J call TRBJ2-5; TRBD1 is a possible D gene (7 bases). Per germline, CDR1 SEHNR and CDR2 FQNEAQ (reference sequence). CDR3 length: 16 amino acids. Deletions cut 6 bases from V and 1 base from J, with 18 bases between. CDR3 coding DNA: TGTGCCAGCAGAGATTACAGGAGGGGGCCCCAAGAGACCCAGTACTTC. This translates into CASRDYRRGPQETQYF.